This TCR beta chain was obtained from a study of shared clonotypes between healthy human individuals. The protocol was immunoSEQ multiplex PCR, while the TCRdb copy is restricted to in-frame clones and leaves out a portion. The sample lists around 690,000 clones, 90% occurring once. This clone was detected a few times. Germline V gene data show CDR1 as SEHNR and CDR2 as FQNEAQ (reference sequence). The V and J ends lost 5 bases and 1 base, in that order; junction bases with no gene match: 4. The length of the CDR3 is 14 residues. J is TRBJ1-1 and V is TRBV7-9; 7 bases line up with TRBD1. Sequencing was carried out using memory CD8+ T cells from PBMCs. Subset reported: CD45RO+ cells pooled with CCR7-negative TemRA cells. This sequence originates from a man between 18 and 35 years old in good health. Some clones in this sample may be carry-over from other donors' samples. This CDR3 reads CASSGDSRNTEAFF. Written as DNA, the CDR3 is TGTGCCAGCAGCGGGGACAGCCGGAACACTGAAGCTTTCTTT.